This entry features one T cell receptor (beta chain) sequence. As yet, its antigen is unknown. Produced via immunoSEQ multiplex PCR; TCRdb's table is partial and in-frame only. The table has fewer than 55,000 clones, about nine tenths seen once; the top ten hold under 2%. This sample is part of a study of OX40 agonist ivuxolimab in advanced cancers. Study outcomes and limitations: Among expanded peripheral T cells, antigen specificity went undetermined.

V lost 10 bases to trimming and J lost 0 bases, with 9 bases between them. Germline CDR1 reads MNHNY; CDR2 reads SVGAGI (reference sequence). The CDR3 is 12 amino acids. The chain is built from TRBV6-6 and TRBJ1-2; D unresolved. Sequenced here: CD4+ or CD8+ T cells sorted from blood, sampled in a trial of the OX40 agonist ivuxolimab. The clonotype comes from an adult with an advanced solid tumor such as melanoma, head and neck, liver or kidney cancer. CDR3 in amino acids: CATMTPNYGYTF. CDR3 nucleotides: TGTGCCACCATGACACCTAACTATGGCTACACCTTC.